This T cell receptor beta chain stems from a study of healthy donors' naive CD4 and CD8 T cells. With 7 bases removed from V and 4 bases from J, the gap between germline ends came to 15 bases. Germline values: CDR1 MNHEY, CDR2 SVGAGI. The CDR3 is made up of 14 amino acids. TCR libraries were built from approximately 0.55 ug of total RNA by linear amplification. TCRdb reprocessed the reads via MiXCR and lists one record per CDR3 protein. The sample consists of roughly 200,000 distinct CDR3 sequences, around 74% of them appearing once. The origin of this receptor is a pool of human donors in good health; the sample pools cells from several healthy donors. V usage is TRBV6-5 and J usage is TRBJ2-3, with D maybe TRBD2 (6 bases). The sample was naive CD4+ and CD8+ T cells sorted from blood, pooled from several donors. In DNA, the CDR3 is TGTGCCAGCACGGGGAGCGGGCGGGCAGATACGCAGTATTTT. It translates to CASTGSGRADTQYF.